These 24 T cell receptor beta chains were all obtained from the same sample, sequenced in a study of T cell responses to AZD1222 COVID-19 vaccine. The assay was immunoSEQ multiplex PCR, and TCRdb's table has in-frame clones only and misses some. The sample lists some 90,000 clones; approximately 86% were seen once. The input for sequencing was peripheral blood, taken on day 0 of AZD1222 vaccination. All receptors come from an adult in good health.

This clone was picked up one time. The chain has TRBV11-3 and TRBJ1-2, with D uncertain. Germline-derived CDR1 and CDR2 are SGHNT and YENEEA. Between the trimmed V and J ends, which lost 1 base and 0 bases, there was a span of 9 bases. The CDR3 loop spans 15 amino acids. CDR3 DNA: TGTGCCAGCAGCTTAGGTCAGGCTTCTAACTATGGCTACACCTTC. This translates into CASSLGQASNYGYTF.

J is TRBJ1-2 and V is TRBV28, with a tentative D call TRBD1 (5 bases). This CDR3 comprises 15 residues. The V end lost 6 bases, the J end lost 2 bases, and 16 bases lay between the germline ends. Germline CDR1 and CDR2: MDHEN and SYDVKM. CDR3 protein: CASRPSGTSNYGYTF. The DNA of the CDR3 is TGTGCCAGCAGACCAAGCGGGACGTCCAACTATGGCTACACCTTC.

This chain connects TRBV7-9 to TRBJ2-7; D ambiguous. Germline V gene data show CDR1 as SEHNR and CDR2 as FQNEAQ (reference sequence). Trimming pared 0 bases from V and 1 base from J, leaving 4 bases between. The CDR3 consists of 13 residues. The CDR3 sequence is CASSLALSYEQYF. The DNA for the CDR3 is TGTGCCAGCAGCTTAGCGCTTTCCTACGAGCAGTACTTC.

The rearrangement links TRBV30 to TRBJ2-1; 13 bases agree with TRBD2. V dropped 6 bases and J dropped 7; count of bases not matched to a gene: 9. This CDR3 contains 15 residues. Germline V gene lookup returns CDR1 GTSNPN and CDR2 SVGIG (reference sequence). The CDR3 sequence: CACRGLAGEENEQFF. CDR3 nucleotide sequence: TGTGCCTGCCGAGGACTAGCGGGAGAGGAGAATGAGCAGTTCTTC.

The rearrangement uses TRBV28 and TRBJ1-1, with D tentatively TRBD1 (5 bases). CDR3 size: 16 residues. V lost 6 bases to trimming and J lost 1 base, with 18 bases between them. Germline V lookup: CDR1 MDHEN, CDR2 SYDVKM. This CDR3 is CASSLSRGVGNTEAFF. CDR3 sequence (DNA): TGTGCCAGCAGCCTCAGTCGGGGGGTCGGGAACACTGAAGCTTTCTTT.

This chain uses TRBV15 with TRBJ2-2; possibly TRBD2 for D (5 bases). V lost 2 bases to trimming and J lost 4 bases, with 8 bases between them. The germline CDR1 and CDR2 sequences are LNHNV and YYDKDF (reference sequence). The length of the CDR3 is 14 residues. CDR3 amino acids: CATSRREGTGELFF. CDR3 DNA: TGTGCCACCAGCAGACGAGAGGGCACCGGGGAGCTGTTTTTT.

This clone occurred a few times. This rearrangement joins TRBV6-5 to TRBJ2-7; D may match TRBD1 or TRBD2 (6 bases each). The germline V gene encodes CDR1 MNHEY and CDR2 SVGAGI. V was shortened by 0 bases and J by 0 bases, with 9 bases between the two germline ends. The CDR3 extends over 15 amino acids. CDR3 loop: CASSYSGGLSYEQYF. DNA of the CDR3: TGTGCCAGCAGTTACTCAGGGGGGCTCTCCTACGAGCAGTACTTC.

The V and J genes are TRBV24-1 and TRBJ2-3; D is unresolved. The V gene's germline CDR1 is KGHDR and CDR2 SFDVKD. CDR3 size: 13 residues. V shed 0 bases and J shed 7 bases, with 7 bases lying between them. In DNA, the CDR3 is TGTGCCACCAGTGATTTGGTGAGGAATACGCAGTATTTT. Translated, it gives CATSDLVRNTQYF.

This rearrangement joins TRBV6-5 to TRBJ2-7; TRBD1 might be the D (8 bases). The CDR3 loop spans 15 amino acids. The ends were cut back, 4 bases at V and 4 bases at J, with 17 bases in the middle. Germline V gives CDR1 MNHEY, CDR2 SVGAGI. CDR3 in DNA: TGTGCCAGCAGTTCCAGGACAGGGAGGGCTTACGAGCAGTACTTC. Translation: CASSSRTGRAYEQYF.

The chain employs TRBV18 and TRBJ2-7; D is perhaps TRBD1 (6 bases). Germline lookup yields CDR1 KGHSH and CDR2 LQKENI. The CDR3 is 15 residues long. V was trimmed by 3 bases and J by 2 bases, leaving 14 bases between them. The CDR3 is CASSPGQGMTYEQYF. In nucleotides, the CDR3 is TGTGCCAGCTCACCCGGGCAGGGGATGACCTACGAGCAGTACTTC.

This chain links TRBV7-8 with TRBJ1-1; D remains ambiguous. This CDR3 has 18 residues. V was clipped by 2 bases and J by 4 bases, with 23 bases between them. Per the germline V gene, CDR1 is SGHVS and CDR2 is FQNEAQ. CDR3 DNA: TGTGCCAGCAGCTTATATGGGGATCCGACGGGGAAACTCACTGAAGCTTTCTTT. It translates to CASSLYGDPTGKLTEAFF. The whole variable domain, remainder taken from reference TRBV7-8 and TRBJ1-1, is GAGVSQSPRYKVAKRGQDVALRCDPISGHVSLFWYQQALGQGPEFLTYFQNEAQLDKSGLPSDRFFAERPEGSVSTLKIQRTQQEDSAVYLCASSLYGDPTGKLTEAFFGQGTRLTVV.

V is TRBV27 and J is TRBJ1-6; 9 positions agree with TRBD1. In germline, CDR1 is MNHEY, CDR2 SMNVEV (reference sequence). The CDR3 runs 12 residues. With V trimmed by 6 bases and J by 14 bases, 5 bases remained unmatched. CDR3: CASSRQGEALHF. The CDR3 DNA is TGTGCCAGCAGCAGACAGGGGGAGGCCCTCCACTTT.

The V gene is TRBV7-9, the J gene TRBJ1-1; possibly TRBD1 for D (6 bases). The CDR3 has 13 residues. Germline assignment: CDR1 SEHNR and CDR2 FQNEAQ (reference sequence). Deletions cut 2 bases from V and 7 bases from J, with 11 bases between. CDR3 residues: CASSLSQTGEAFF. The CDR3 bases are TGTGCCAGCAGCTTAAGTCAGACAGGTGAAGCTTTCTTT. The full variable domain, with the rest looked up from reference TRBV7-9 and TRBJ1-1, is DTGVSQNPRHKITKRGQNVTFRCDPISEHNRLYWYRQTLGQGPEFLTYFQNEAQLEKSRLLSDRFSAERPKGSFSTLEIQRTEQGDSAMYLCASSLSQTGEAFFGQGTRLTVV.

The gene calls are TRBV19 and TRBJ1-5; D is possibly TRBD1 (5 bases). CDR1 and CDR2 from the germline V gene are LNHDA and SQIVND (reference sequence). Trimming removed 7 bases from V and 5 bases from J, with 15 bases in between. CDR3 length equals 14 residues. The CDR3 DNA reads as TGTGCCAGTAACATGCGGGGGGGAGATCAGCCCCAGCATTTT. Translating gives CASNMRGGDQPQHF. The full variable domain, completed using reference TRBV19 and TRBJ1-5, is DGGITQSPKYLFRKEGQNVTLSCEQNLNHDAMYWYRQDPGQGLRLIYYSQIVNDFQKGDIAEGYSVSREKKESFPLTVTSAQKNPTAFYLCASNMRGGDQPQHFGDGTRLSIL.

The genes are TRBV7-2 and TRBJ1-6; D gene uncertain. V lost 0 bases to trimming and J lost 6 bases, with 9 bases between them. The CDR3 has 15 amino acids. CDR1 and CDR2 (germline): SGHTA, FQGNSA. The CDR3 bases are TGTGCCAGCAGCTTAGCGGGTCCCCTTAATTCACCCCTCCACTTT. Encoded protein: CASSLAGPLNSPLHF. Full variable domain (rest looked up from reference TRBV7-2 and TRBJ1-6): GAGVSQSPSNKVTEKGKDVELRCDPISGHTALYWYRQSLGQGLEFLIYFQGNSAPDKSGLPSDRFSAERTGGSVSTLTIQRTQQEDSAVYLCASSLAGPLNSPLHFGNGTRLTVT.

The V gene is TRBV11-2, the J gene TRBJ2-7, with TRBD1 identical over 7 bases. Trimming took 1 base from V and 2 from J; bases not matched to a gene: 5. The CDR3 is 15 residues long. Germline loops: CDR1 SGHAT, CDR2 FQNNGV. In DNA, the CDR3 is TGTGCCAGCAGCTTAGCAGCAGGGGGTCCCTACGAGCAGTACTTC. The encoded protein is CASSLAAGGPYEQYF. Full variable domain (outside the CDR3, taken from reference TRBV11-2 and TRBJ2-7): EAGVAQSPRYKIIEKRQSVAFWCNPISGHATLYWYQQILGQGPKLLIQFQNNGVVDDSQLPKDRFSAERLKGVDSTLKIQPAKLEDSAVYLCASSLAAGGPYEQYFGPGTRLTVT.

In this sample, this clone turned up once. The CDR3, as DNA: TGCGCCAGCAGAGACAGGGGGTTTGGCTACACCTTC. It is translated as CASRDRGFGYTF. V and J are TRBV23-1 and TRBJ1-2; 9 bases match TRBD1. TRBV23-1 is known as an ORF, though its function is uncertain. The V segment lost 6 bases and the J segment 7 bases; nucleotides outside the gene matches: 3. This CDR3 is 12 amino acids long.

The J gene is TRBJ2-3, the V gene TRBV2; D ambiguous. Looked up from germline, CDR1 is SNHLY and CDR2 is FYNNEI. With 3 bases removed from V and 4 bases from J, the gap between germline ends came to 11 bases. The CDR3 is 14 residues long. The CDR3 protein is CASSEWQAPDTQYF. The CDR3 region has the DNA TGTGCCAGCAGTGAGTGGCAAGCGCCAGATACGCAGTATTTT.

The chain combines TRBV28 with TRBJ1-2; tentative D call: TRBD1 (5 bases). The CDR3 contains 17 residues. The germline CDR1 and CDR2 sequences are MDHEN and SYDVKM. V was trimmed by 6 bases and J by 3 bases, leaving 23 bases between them. CDR3 DNA: TGTGCCAGCAGAAGGGGTCGTTTGGTGCAGGGATACTATGGCTACACCTTC. Translated: CASRRGRLVQGYYGYTF.

The CDR3 sequence: CASSYSSGRADTQYF. In DNA, the CDR3 is TGTGCCAGCAGTTACTCAAGCGGGAGGGCAGATACGCAGTATTTT. The genes are TRBV6-6 and TRBJ2-3; the match to TRBD2 covers 10 bases. V gave up 0 bases and J gave up 4 bases; unmatched junction bases: 1. Per the germline V gene, CDR1 is MNHNY and CDR2 is SVGAGI (reference sequence). This CDR3 spans 15 amino acids.

The rearrangement uses TRBV7-2 and TRBJ2-2; 8 bases align to TRBD2. Germline V lookup: CDR1 SGHTA, CDR2 FQGNSA. This CDR3 has 16 residues. J was trimmed by 3 bases and V by 1 base; bases with no gene match: 4. CDR3: CASSLVSGKHTGELFF. The CDR3 nucleotides read TGTGCCAGCAGCTTAGTTAGCGGGAAGCACACCGGGGAGCTGTTTTTT. The full variable domain, completed using reference TRBV7-2 and TRBJ2-2, is GAGVSQSPSNKVTEKGKDVELRCDPISGHTALYWYRQSLGQGLEFLIYFQGNSAPDKSGLPSDRFSAERTGGSVSTLTIQRTQQEDSAVYLCASSLVSGKHTGELFFGEGSRLTVL.

This chain connects TRBV30 to TRBJ1-3; weak D call: TRBD1 (5 bases). Germline-derived CDR1 and CDR2 are GTSNPN and SVGIG (reference sequence). This CDR3 comprises 13 residues. Trimming shortened V by 2 bases and J by 10 bases, and 15 bases separated the two germline ends. CDR3 protein: CAWSRAGSGTIYF. CDR3 in DNA: TGTGCCTGGAGTAGGGCAGGGAGCGGTACCATATATTTT.

V gene TRBV7-9 combines with J gene TRBJ1-2; D might be TRBD1 (6 bases). Per germline, CDR1 SEHNR and CDR2 FQNEAQ (reference sequence). The CDR3 has 16 residues. Trimming cost V 3 bases and J 5 bases, with 19 bases left between them. The CDR3 bases are TGTGCCAGCAGCTTTGGGGGGGCGCACGATCAGTATGGCTACACCTTC. This gives the protein CASSFGGAHDQYGYTF.

This sequence joins TRBV29-1 and TRBJ1-2; D is unclear. CDR1 and CDR2 (germline): SQVTM, ANQGSEA. V lost 4 bases, J lost 4 bases, and 19 bases lay in between. The CDR3 totals 15 residues. CDR3: CSVVEGSSVGYGYTF. DNA of the CDR3: TGCAGCGTTGTGGAAGGGTCGTCCGTAGGCTATGGCTACACCTTC.